These T cell receptor beta chains were read from a single sample in a study of T cell repertoires in cytomegalovirus infection. Their specific antigens are unknown. TCRdb recomputed calls from the reads with MiXCR, one row per CDR3 protein. This table has around 430,000 distinct CDR3 sequences, roughly 42% appearing once. The material was cultured PBMCs, obtained from culture after CMV antigen stimulation. The receptors were sampled from a human donor in good health (CMV status not recorded). Some clones in this sample may be carry-over from other donors' samples. Both conserved end residues are part of each CDR3. Fields, in order: clone size, V gene, D gene, J gene, CDR3 DNA, CDR3 protein. D genes are given only for firm matches. Not every row has a clone size; where given, it reads once, few, many or a size class.

size: .; V: TRBV7-2; D: .; J: TRBJ2-3; DNA: TGTGCCAGCAGCCAACAGTCCTGGGGAGATACGCAGTATTTT; CDR3: CASSQQSWGDTQYF
size: once; V: TRBV12-3/TRBV12-4; D: TRBD1; J: TRBJ2-7; DNA: TGTGCCAGCAGTTTGGACAGGGGGATTTACTACGAGCAGTACTTC; CDR3: CASSLDRGIYYEQYF
size: .; V: TRBV7-6; D: .; J: TRBJ1-1; DNA: TGTGCCAGCAGCTTAGCTCGCGGCAACAGGGTCACTGAAGCTTTCTTT; CDR3: CASSLARGNRVTEAFF
size: .; V: TRBV7-9; D: TRBD1; J: TRBJ1-4; DNA: TGTGCCAGCAGCAAAAGCCAGGGGGGGAATGAAAAACTGTTTTTT; CDR3: CASSKSQGGNEKLFF
size: .; V: TRBV11-2; D: TRBD2; J: TRBJ2-3; DNA: TGTGCCAGCAGAGTCTCTAGCGGAATCACATACACAGATACGCAGTATTTT; CDR3: CASRVSSGITYTDTQYF
size: .; V: TRBV7-2; D: TRBD1; J: TRBJ1-6; DNA: TGTGCCAGCAGTTCGGACAGGGTCTCACCCCTCCACTTT; CDR3: CASSSDRVSPLHF
size: .; V: TRBV20-1; D: .; J: TRBJ1-5; DNA: TGCAGTGCTAGAGTCTCGCAGGGTTCTTATCAGCCCCAGCATTTT; CDR3: CSARVSQGSYQPQHF
size: .; V: TRBV5-1; D: TRBD1; J: TRBJ2-5; DNA: TGCGCCAGCAGCAACGGCGGGACAGGGGCGGTAGAGACCCAGTACTTC; CDR3: CASSNGGTGAVETQYF
size: few; V: TRBV7-9; D: .; J: TRBJ2-5; DNA: TGTGCCAGCAGATACTACTCGGAGACCCAGTACTTC; CDR3: CASRYYSETQYF
size: few; V: TRBV7-2; D: TRBD1; J: TRBJ2-1; DNA: TGTGCCAGCAGTATGTCGGACAGGGGCAATGAGCAGTTCTTC; CDR3: CASSMSDRGNEQFF
size: .; V: TRBV11-2; D: .; J: TRBJ2-7; DNA: TGTGCCAGCAGCTTAAGAGAGGCCGGGACCAATACCTACGAGCAGTACTTC; CDR3: CASSLREAGTNTYEQYF
size: .; V: TRBV5-4; D: .; J: TRBJ1-4; DNA: TGTGCCAGCAGCTTTATGAGTAATGAAAAACTGTTTTTT; CDR3: CASSFMSNEKLFF
size: .; V: TRBV6-6; D: .; J: TRBJ2-3; DNA: TGTGCCAGCGTAAAGAGGAGTAGCACAGATACGCAGTATTTT; CDR3: CASVKRSSTDTQYF
size: .; V: TRBV29-1; D: .; J: TRBJ2-3; DNA: TGCAGCGTTCCTAGGGCCACAGATACGCAGTATTTT; CDR3: CSVPRATDTQYF
size: few; V: TRBV5-1; D: TRBD1; J: TRBJ2-3; DNA: TGCGCCAGTTCCTTGACAGGGTCGGTCACAGATACGCAGTATTTT; CDR3: CASSLTGSVTDTQYF
size: .; V: TRBV20-1; D: TRBD1; J: TRBJ1-4; DNA: TGCAGTGCTAGTAGCTCAGGGGGAGAAAAACTGTTTTTT; CDR3: CSASSSGGEKLFF
size: .; V: TRBV7-6; D: .; J: TRBJ2-2; DNA: TGTGCCAGCAGCTTTTCATTCATCCCGGGCCGCACAATAAACACCGGGGAGCTGTTTTTT; CDR3: CASSFSFIPGRTINTGELFF
size: .; V: TRBV7-6; D: TRBD2; J: TRBJ2-3; DNA: TGTGCCAGCAGTCCCATTGCGGGAGTTGGGTCGGGAGATACGCAGTATTTT; CDR3: CASSPIAGVGSGDTQYF
size: .; V: TRBV5-1; D: .; J: TRBJ2-7; DNA: TGCGCCAGCAGCTTGACTACGGGTCGGGACTACGAGCAGTACTTC; CDR3: CASSLTTGRDYEQYF
size: .; V: TRBV11-2; D: .; J: TRBJ2-2; DNA: TGTGCCAGCAGCTTAGCGGCCTACACCGGGGAGCTGTTTTTT; CDR3: CASSLAAYTGELFF
size: many; V: TRBV7-2; D: .; J: TRBJ1-3; DNA: TGTGCCAGCAGCTTAAATTCACACCCCGCTTCTGGAAACACCATATATTTT; CDR3: CASSLNSHPASGNTIYF
size: many; V: TRBV7-8; D: .; J: TRBJ2-7; DNA: TGTGCCAGCAGCTCCCCAGGGTACGAGCAGTACTTC; CDR3: CASSSPGYEQYF
size: once; V: TRBV19; D: .; J: TRBJ1-2; DNA: TGTGCCAGTAGTATAGGAACTAACTATGGCTACACCTTC; CDR3: CASSIGTNYGYTF
size: .; V: TRBV7-6; D: TRBD2; J: TRBJ2-1; DNA: TGTGCCAGCAGCCCACTAGCGGGGGGACGGTACAATGAGCAGTTCTTC; CDR3: CASSPLAGGRYNEQFF
size: .; V: TRBV20-1; D: .; J: TRBJ2-5; DNA: TGCAGTGCTAGCGTTGGGAACCAAGAGACCCAGTACTTC; CDR3: CSASVGNQETQYF
size: .; V: TRBV10-3; D: .; J: TRBJ2-7; DNA: TGTGCCATCAGCCCGATAGATACCCCGGGACAGTACTTC; CDR3: CAISPIDTPGQYF
size: .; V: TRBV20-1; D: .; J: TRBJ2-3; DNA: TGCAGTGCTAGAGCTGGGGCCACGGGAACAGATACGCAGTATTTT; CDR3: CSARAGATGTDTQYF
size: .; V: TRBV12-3/TRBV12-4; D: TRBD1; J: TRBJ1-4; DNA: TGTGCCAGCAGAACGACAGGGGTAGGGGCAACTAATGAAAAACTGTTTTTT; CDR3: CASRTTGVGATNEKLFF
size: many; V: TRBV7-2; D: .; J: TRBJ2-1; DNA: TGTGCCAGCAGCTTTTACAATGAGCAGTTCTTC; CDR3: CASSFYNEQFF
size: few; V: TRBV7-9; D: .; J: TRBJ1-1; DNA: TGTGCCAGCAGCCGAACGATGAACACTGAAGCTTTCTTT; CDR3: CASSRTMNTEAFF
size: .; V: TRBV12-3/TRBV12-4; D: TRBD2; J: TRBJ2-2; DNA: TGTGCCAGCAGCCCACGGGAGCGGGGGTACACCGGGGAGCTGTTTTTT; CDR3: CASSPRERGYTGELFF
size: .; V: TRBV7-9; D: .; J: TRBJ2-7; DNA: TGTGCCAGCAGCTTAGTCTCGCACCCGAGCTCCTACGAGCAGTACTTC; CDR3: CASSLVSHPSSYEQYF
size: .; V: TRBV12-5; D: .; J: TRBJ2-7; DNA: TGTGCTAGTGGGCCCAGAGGCGGGGTTAACGGGGAGCAGTACTTC; CDR3: CASGPRGGVNGEQYF
size: few; V: TRBV19; D: .; J: TRBJ1-2; DNA: TGTGCCAGCATGCCGGGGGGGGCTAACTATGGCTACACCTTC; CDR3: CASMPGGANYGYTF
size: .; V: TRBV28; D: .; J: TRBJ1-2; DNA: TGTGCCACCATTGGGGTTAACTATGGCTACACCTTC; CDR3: CATIGVNYGYTF
size: .; V: TRBV4-1; D: .; J: TRBJ1-2; DNA: TGCGCCAGCAGCCAAGAGGAGGGCAGGGCCTATGGCTACACCTTC; CDR3: CASSQEEGRAYGYTF
size: .; V: TRBV20-1; D: .; J: TRBJ1-6; DNA: TGCAGTGCTAGAGGTTCGGCGGCCTATAATTCACCCCTCCACTTT; CDR3: CSARGSAAYNSPLHF
size: .; V: TRBV28; D: TRBD2; J: TRBJ2-7; DNA: TGTGCCAGCAGAGGGACTAGCGGGAGGGCTGGCTACGAGCAGTACTTC; CDR3: CASRGTSGRAGYEQYF
size: .; V: TRBV6-5; D: .; J: TRBJ1-3; DNA: TGTGCCAGCAGATCAGAACAGGGTGGATCTGGAAACACCATATATTTT; CDR3: CASRSEQGGSGNTIYF
size: few; V: TRBV7-8; D: TRBD1; J: TRBJ1-6; DNA: TGTGCCAGCAGCTCACCCGGGGGACAGGGTCATTCACCCCTCCACTTT; CDR3: CASSSPGGQGHSPLHF
size: many; V: TRBV7-2; D: TRBD2; J: TRBJ2-7; DNA: TGTGCCAGCAGCCTAAGGACTAGCGGGAGTGCGTGGGAAACCTACGAGCAGTACTTC; CDR3: CASSLRTSGSAWETYEQYF
size: .; V: TRBV6-2/TRBV6-3; D: .; J: TRBJ1-1; DNA: TGTGCCAGCAGTTACTCGCCCCTAAGGACTCTCCCTGAAGCTTTCTTT; CDR3: CASSYSPLRTLPEAFF
size: .; V: TRBV7-2; D: .; J: TRBJ2-1; DNA: TGTGCCAGCAGCTTAGTTGTCAGGGCGAGAAATGAGCAGTTCTTC; CDR3: CASSLVVRARNEQFF
size: .; V: TRBV7-2; D: TRBD1; J: TRBJ1-2; DNA: TGTGCCAGCAGCGTAGGACAGGGAAGCTACTATGGCTACACCTTC; CDR3: CASSVGQGSYYGYTF
size: .; V: TRBV7-9; D: .; J: TRBJ2-5; DNA: TGTGCCAGCGGAATACTCGTTGCGGGGTTTCAAGAGACCCAGTACTTC; CDR3: CASGILVAGFQETQYF